This is a list of T cell receptor beta chains from one sample in a study of T cells in localized non-small cell lung cancer. Sequencing was performed with immunoSEQ multiplex PCR; in TCRdb, only in-frame clones are kept and a portion is missing. The sample includes 2,000 to 2,500 clones, 20% to 30% seen only once; the top ten take around a tenth. This specimen was normal lung tissue next to the tumor, taken before any cancer treatment. These receptor sequences come from a man between 40 and 75 years old with stage III lung adenocarcinoma. Both conserved end residues are part of each CDR3.

j_gene: TRBJ1-1; v_gene: TRBV6-8; CDR3aa: CASSLSSPRTEAFF
j_gene: TRBJ2-7; v_gene: TRBV5-1; CDR3aa: CASSLAQGVGTTFEQYF
j_gene: TRBJ2-1; v_gene: TRBV6-8; CDR3aa: CASSPQSGTSGASSYNEQFF
j_gene: TRBJ2-1; v_gene: TRBV19; CDR3aa: CASTSQGASYNEQFF
j_gene: TRBJ1-5; v_gene: TRBV18; CDR3aa: CASSPHTEIWPQHF
j_gene: TRBJ2-2; v_gene: TRBV11-3; CDR3aa: CASSSPGQITGELFF
j_gene: TRBJ1-5; v_gene: TRBV19; CDR3aa: CASEQGGNQPQHF
j_gene: TRBJ2-7; v_gene: TRBV19; CDR3aa: CASMDSNLYEQYF
j_gene: TRBJ1-1; v_gene: TRBV30; CDR3aa: CAWSVQPYTEAFF
j_gene: TRBJ2-1; v_gene: TRBV6-8; CDR3aa: CASSPSQGNEQFF
j_gene: TRBJ1-1; v_gene: TRBV11-3; CDR3aa: CASSFAGLNTEAFF
j_gene: TRBJ1-2; v_gene: TRBV9; CDR3aa: CASSPVGGPNYGYTF
j_gene: TRBJ2-3; v_gene: TRBV6-8; CDR3aa: CASSDEGTDTQYF
j_gene: TRBJ2-7; v_gene: TRBV11-3; CDR3aa: CASSVQTGNRNEQYF
j_gene: TRBJ1-4; v_gene: TRBV11-3; CDR3aa: CASSSGFRGINEKLFF
j_gene: TRBJ2-1; v_gene: TRBV5-1; CDR3aa: CASRWEGGGAVGEQFF
j_gene: TRBJ2-2; v_gene: TRBV19; CDR3aa: CASSNANTGELFF
j_gene: TRBJ2-7; v_gene: TRBV11-3; CDR3aa: CASSLGTYNYEQYF
j_gene: TRBJ1-1; v_gene: TRBV29-1; CDR3aa: CSVESTGGSEAFF
j_gene: TRBJ1-4; v_gene: TRBV11-3; CDR3aa: CASSFAGTANEKLFF
j_gene: TRBJ1-6; v_gene: TRBV9; CDR3aa: CASSPNSGRMGNSPLHF
j_gene: TRBJ1-1; v_gene: TRBV28; CDR3aa: CASNSQTNTEAFF
j_gene: TRBJ2-3; v_gene: TRBV9; CDR3aa: CASSLTRITDTQYF
j_gene: TRBJ2-7; v_gene: TRBV11-3; CDR3aa: CASSLGQGPTYEQYF
j_gene: TRBJ2-7; v_gene: TRBV9; CDR3aa: CASSEGTSGIYEQYF
j_gene: TRBJ2-4; v_gene: TRBV19; CDR3aa: CASSDQGAKNIQYF
j_gene: TRBJ2-5; v_gene: TRBV25-1; CDR3aa: CASMAAGETQYF
j_gene: TRBJ1-4; v_gene: TRBV11-3; CDR3aa: CASSMGQGGEKLFF
j_gene: TRBJ1-1; v_gene: TRBV29-1; CDR3aa: CSVLQGGHGTEAFF
j_gene: TRBJ1-1; v_gene: TRBV11-3; CDR3aa: CASSQGQGQNVNTEAFF
j_gene: TRBJ2-3; v_gene: TRBV6-8; CDR3aa: CASSDSLAGFRDTQYF